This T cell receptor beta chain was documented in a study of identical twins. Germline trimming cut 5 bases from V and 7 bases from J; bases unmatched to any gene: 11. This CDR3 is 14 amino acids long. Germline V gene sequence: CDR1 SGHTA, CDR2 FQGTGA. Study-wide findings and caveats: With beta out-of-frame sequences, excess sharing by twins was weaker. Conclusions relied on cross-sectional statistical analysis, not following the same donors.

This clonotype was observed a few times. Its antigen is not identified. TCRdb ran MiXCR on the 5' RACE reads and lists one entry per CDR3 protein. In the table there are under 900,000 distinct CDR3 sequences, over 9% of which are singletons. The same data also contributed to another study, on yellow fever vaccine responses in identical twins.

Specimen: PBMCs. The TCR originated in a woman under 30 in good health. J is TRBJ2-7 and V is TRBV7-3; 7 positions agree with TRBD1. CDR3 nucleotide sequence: TGTGCCAGCAGCCTCTCCCGGGACAGCCAGGAGCAGTACTTC. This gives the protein CASSLSRDSQEQYF. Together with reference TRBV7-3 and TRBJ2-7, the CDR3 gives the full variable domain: GAGVSQTPSNKVTEKGKYVELRCDPISGHTALYWYRQSLGQGPEFLIYFQGTGAADDSGLPNDRFFAVRPEGSVSTLKIQRTERGDSAVYLCASSLSRDSQEQYFGPGTRLTVT.